This T cell receptor (beta chain) was recovered during a study of CD8 T cells in Susac syndrome (dated by TCRdb to 2018 to 2020). Background for the entire study: Repertoire sequencing was used to test whether CD8+ T cell activation and differentiation in Susac syndrome was antigen driven. The paper's findings and limits, for the study overall: The number of individuals in the TCR sequencing and HLA analysis was recognized as being relatively small.

The CDR3, cysteine through phenylalanine, is 15 amino acids long. Just the 45-base CDR3 DNA is kept, in frame starting at base 1. The junction shows trimming of 5 bases on V and 0 bases on J, and the gene matches do not reach 7 bases of it. The germline V gene (reference sequence) yields MNHEY for CDR1 and SMNVEV for CDR2. Peripheral blood CD8+ and CD4+ T cells from healthy donors, Susac syndrome patients and multiple sclerosis patients were profiled by high-throughput TCR beta sequencing. Healthy donors were age- and sex-matched controls. Bulk CD8+ and CD4+ T cells were purified magnetically by negative isolation, whereas CD8+ TEMRA cells were enriched by FACS. Blood was drawn into EDTA tubes, processed within 24 hours, and PBMCs were isolated by density gradient centrifugation. PBMCs intended for TCR sequencing were cryopreserved in liquid nitrogen and were subsequently thawed in a 37 degrees C water bath. The sorted or isolated CD4+, CD8+ and CD8+ TEMRA cells reached a purity of at least 90%.

Turning to this clonotype: Its antigen is unknown. Base qualities are missing; no much larger clone stands one base away.

RNA was extracted using the RNeasy kit, and about 0.45 to 1 microgram was reverse transcribed with random hexamers. TCR beta CDR3 regions were amplified with the immunoSEQ multiplex PCR assay covering 54 Vbeta and 13 Jbeta segments. Bias from PCR amplification was corrected by using a synthetic template baseline for primer optimization and for computational correction. In the paper's pipeline: Only productive sequences were kept, with reads annotated to V, D and J genes according to IMGT and analyzed in immunoSEQ Analyzer. To calculate clonality, Shannon entropy was normalized by log2 of the number of productive unique sequences and then subtracted from one. For each patient and control, public and private clones were evaluated among the 100 most prevalent clones. Susac-specific clones were defined as absent from healthy and MS cohorts, over a thousand published viral clones and other ImmuneACCESS disease sequences. TCRdb reprocessing: public reads trimmed at Q25 with fastp, clones called with MiXCR, in-frame beta chains kept. Rows with one shared CDR3 protein collapse into an entry with the most common genes and DNA. For this entry, the V and J calls and clone size follow TCRdb and not the study's own pipeline. A total of 150,000 to 200,000 distinct CDR3 sequences appear in this sample, about 91% of them only once. The ten largest clones add up to 0.065% to 0.1% of the sample.

The chain is assembled from TRBV27 and TRBJ2-7; 7 bases in the junction line up with TRBD1. The source of this sequence is a human donor in good health. Input material: CD4+ T cells from PBMCs. The DNA sequence reads TGTGCCAGCAGTCCCCGGCCAGGGGGCTCCTACGAGCAGTACTTC. The resulting protein is CASSPRPGGSYEQYF.